Following are 19 T cell receptor beta chains from one sample sequenced in a study of beta chain features in type 1 diabetes. cDNA synthesis used the whole RNA isolate, giving expressed TCRB sequences. Data came from immunoSEQ multiplex PCR; TCRdb stores just in-frame clones and leaves some out. The repertoire has under 450,000 clones, over 11% of them found once; the top ten carry roughly 0.033%. Sequencing was performed on naive CD4+ T cells from blood. These receptor sequences come from a man aged 25-40 years in good health.

The V and J genes are TRBV18 and TRBJ1-1, with TRBD1 matching over 9 bases. Germline CDR1 reads KGHSH; CDR2 reads LQKENI. The CDR3 extends over 15 amino acids. Trimming took 5 bases from V and 4 from J; bases not matched to a gene: 8. The chain's CDR3 is CASSGIGQGTTEAFF. CDR3 sequence (DNA): TGTGCCAGCTCAGGAATCGGACAGGGGACCACTGAAGCTTTCTTT.

This clone was picked up a small number of times. The chain links TRBV10-3 to TRBJ2-5; 7 bases fit TRBD1. The V gene end was trimmed by 5 bases and the J gene end by 5 bases; junction bases not matched to a gene: 5. The V gene's germline CDR1 is ENHRY and CDR2 SYGVKD. The CDR3 covers 13 residues. This CDR3 reads CAISRQGGETQYF. CDR3 DNA sequence: TGTGCCATCAGTCGACAGGGCGGGGAGACCCAGTACTTC.

The chain couples TRBV30 to TRBJ2-2; maybe TRBD2 (5 bases). CDR3 length: 13 amino acids. Germline lookup yields CDR1 GTSNPN and CDR2 SVGIG (reference sequence). V was trimmed by 3 bases and J by 1 base, leaving 6 bases between them. CDR3 in amino acids: CAWRDWNTGELFF. DNA of the CDR3: TGTGCCTGGAGGGACTGGAACACCGGGGAGCTGTTTTTT.

This clone was found a few times. The chain is built from TRBV4-3 and TRBJ1-1; the D gene is possibly TRBD1 (5 bases). V shed 0 bases and J shed 9 bases, with 17 bases lying between them. The CDR3 loop spans 15 amino acids. Germline CDR1 and CDR2: LGHNA and YSLEER. The CDR3 loop is CASSQDRDFSRQAFF. The CDR3, as DNA: TGCGCCAGCAGCCAAGATCGGGACTTCTCGCGACAAGCTTTCTTT.

This clone was seen only a few times. The chain is built from TRBV7-3 and TRBJ2-3; no firm D call. Deletions cut 1 base from V and 0 bases from J, with 5 bases between. The CDR3 spans 14 residues. In germline, CDR1 is SGHTA, CDR2 FQGTGA. The DNA of the CDR3 is TGTGCCAGCAGCTTAAAAGGGAGCACAGATACGCAGTATTTT. Amino acids: CASSLKGSTDTQYF.

V is TRBV7-6 and J is TRBJ2-7; D uncertain. This CDR3 has 11 amino acids. Germline V lookup: CDR1 SGHVS, CDR2 FNYEAQ. Trimming stripped 5 bases from V and 7 bases from J, with 9 bases between. The CDR3 coding sequence is TGTGCCAGCAGCCGGTTTGGGGAGCAGTACTTC. It codes for CASSRFGEQYF.

On this clone: One junction end does not reproduce the germline sequence, and a read error may be involved. The V gene is TRBV7-7, the J gene TRBJ1-3; D gene uncertain. The V gene's germline CDR1 is SSHAT and CDR2 FNYEAQ (reference sequence). The CDR3 contains 13 residues. The CDR3 loop is CASSPAVGNTIYF. In DNA form, the CDR3 reads TGTGCTAGCAGCCCGGCAGTAGGAAACACCATATATTTT.

The chain has TRBV30 and TRBJ2-1; D is unclear. V lost 3 bases and J lost 10, with 7 bases in between. The CDR3 loop spans 10 amino acids. CDR1 and CDR2 (germline): GTSNPN, SVGIG (reference sequence). CDR3 DNA: TGTGCCTGGAGCCGAGGAGAGCAGTTCTTC. This codes for CAWSRGEQFF.

The rearrangement uses TRBV6-5 and TRBJ1-6; D possibly corresponds to TRBD1 (5 bases). The CDR3 length is 15 residues. V shed 4 bases and J shed 7 bases, with 14 bases lying between them. Germline V gives CDR1 MNHEY, CDR2 SVGAGI. CDR3 coding DNA: TGTGCCAGCAGTTTCACCGGGACGGGGAATTCACCCCTCCACTTT. Its translation: CASSFTGTGNSPLHF.

The sample holds a few counts of this clone. The chain employs TRBV29-1 and TRBJ1-2; 11 nucleotides line up with TRBD1. Germline V gene sequence: CDR1 SQVTM, CDR2 ANQGSEA. The CDR3 loop spans 13 amino acids. Trimming at V came to 4 bases and at J to 3 bases, leaving 1 base not matched to a gene. The CDR3 reads CSVVGQGDYGYTF. In nucleotides, the CDR3 is TGCAGCGTTGTGGGACAGGGGGACTATGGCTACACCTTC.

CDR3 nucleotides: TGCGCCAGCAGTAGACCTATCAGATTTAGGGGCTCCTACAATGAGCAGTTCTTC. Amino acid sequence: CASSRPIRFRGSYNEQFF. V usage is TRBV23-1 and J usage is TRBJ2-1, with D possibly matching TRBD1 (5 bases). TRBV23-1 counts as an open reading frame of uncertain function. V was clipped by 5 bases and J by 0 bases, with 20 bases between them. This CDR3 has 18 amino acids.

This clone was counted a few times. V gene TRBV18 combines with J gene TRBJ1-3, with 7 positions matching TRBD1. Germline-derived CDR1 and CDR2 are KGHSH and LQKENI. J was trimmed by 0 bases and V by 6 bases; bases with no gene match: 8. The length of the CDR3 is 16 residues. The CDR3 region is CASSRDRDHSGNTIYF. The CDR3 nucleotides read TGTGCCAGCTCTCGGGACAGAGACCACTCTGGAAACACCATATATTTT.

The rearrangement uses TRBV2 and TRBJ1-1, with a tentative D call TRBD1 (5 bases). The germline CDR1 and CDR2 sequences are SNHLY and FYNNEI. Trimming removed 6 bases from V and 0 bases from J, with 14 bases in between. The CDR3 runs 15 residues. The CDR3 spells CASRKGIAVNTEAFF. In nucleotides, the CDR3 is TGTGCCAGCAGAAAGGGGATAGCGGTGAACACTGAAGCTTTCTTT.

This clone occurred a few times. This sequence joins TRBV4-3 and TRBJ2-3, with a possible D match to TRBD2 (6 bases). This CDR3 has 15 amino acids. Trimming pared 2 bases from V and 7 bases from J, leaving 16 bases between. CDR1 LGHNA and CDR2 YSLEER come from the germline V gene. The CDR3 sequence: CASSQWLTGENTQYF. The CDR3 coding sequence is TGCGCCAGCAGCCAATGGCTGACGGGGGAGAATACGCAGTATTTT.

This clone occurred a few times. CDR3 bases: TGTGCCAGTAGTATAGAGGGACTAGCGAGACCTAGCTCCTACAATGAGCAGTTCTTC. Residues: CASSIEGLARPSSYNEQFF. The chain combines TRBV19 with TRBJ2-1, with 10 bases aligning to TRBD2. The CDR3 has 19 amino acids. V shed 0 bases, J shed 0 bases, and the junction held 8 bases outside the gene matches. CDR1 and CDR2 (germline): LNHDA, SQIVND (reference sequence).

This clone was seen a few times. The V and J genes are TRBV11-1 and TRBJ2-1; 8 nucleotides agree with TRBD2. The CDR3 contains 15 residues. V trimming: 3 bases; J trimming: 1 base; junction bases outside the gene matches: 2. From germline, CDR1 is SGHAT and CDR2 FQDESV (reference sequence). The CDR3 DNA reads TGTGCCAGCAGCTTCTTAGCGGGGTCCTACAATGAGCAGTTCTTC. Protein product: CASSFLAGSYNEQFF.

This clone was observed a few times. The CDR3: CASSQEIRWGEETQYF. As DNA, the CDR3 is TGCGCCAGCAGCCAAGAAATAAGGTGGGGAGAAGAGACCCAGTACTTC. The genes are TRBV4-3 and TRBJ2-5, with D perhaps TRBD2 (5 bases). Trimming took 0 bases from V and 3 from J, leaving 14 bases between them. Germline loops: CDR1 LGHNA, CDR2 YSLEER. This CDR3 is built from 16 residues.

This clone was counted between two and nine times. The gene calls are TRBV11-1 and TRBJ2-4, with 8 bases lining up with TRBD2. Unmatched junction bases numbered 9, after V lost 5 bases and J lost 6 bases. Germline-derived CDR1 and CDR2 are SGHAT and FQDESV (reference sequence). This CDR3 is built from 15 residues. CDR3 in amino acids: CASSNTREGGNIQYF. CDR3 nucleotide sequence: TGTGCCAGCAGCAATACTCGGGAGGGTGGAAACATTCAGTACTTC.

The chain is built from TRBV4-1 and TRBJ2-3, with 7 bases lining up with TRBD2. The V gene's germline CDR1 is MGHRA and CDR2 YSYEKL. This CDR3 comprises 13 residues. V shed 7 bases, J shed 6 bases, and the junction held 7 bases outside the gene matches. The CDR3 loop reads CASKRDSGDTQYF. CDR3 sequence (DNA): TGCGCCAGCAAGCGGGACTCGGGGGATACGCAGTATTTT.